A selection of T cell receptor beta chains follows, all from one sample in a study of cytomegalovirus exposure and HLA in healthy donors. Method: immunoSEQ multiplex PCR; TCRdb's copy keeps in-frame clones and lacks some. The sample has tens of thousands of clones. Sequences were obtained from PBMCs. The receptors here all came from a man over 45 in good health and CMV-seropositive. CDR3s include the opening cysteine and the closing phenylalanine or tryptophan. D genes are given only for firm matches.

D	V	J	CDR3	DNA
TRBD1	TRBV15	TRBJ1-4	CATSRVTGAAEKLFF	TGTGCCACCAGCAGAGTTACAGGGGCCGCCGAAAAACTGTTTTTT
NA	TRBV29-1	TRBJ2-3	CSANPLGARRYF	TGCAGCGCGAATCCGTTAGGGGCCCGGCGATATTTT
NA	TRBV6-1	TRBJ2-3	CASSDTIYLSDTQYF	TGTGCCAGCAGTGATACCATTTACCTATCAGATACGCAGTATTTT
TRBD1	TRBV28	TRBJ1-5	CASSTSRGSGQPQHF	TGTGCCAGCAGTACTTCCAGGGGGTCAGGGCAGCCCCAGCATTTT
NA	TRBV6-6	TRBJ1-1	CASSYRTANTEAFF	TGTGCCAGCAGTTACAGGACAGCGAACACTGAAGCTTTCTTT
TRBD2	TRBV18	TRBJ2-7	CASSLQRGGVYEQYF	TGTGCCAGCTCACTCCAGCGGGGGGGCGTCTACGAGCAGTACTTC
NA	TRBV1	TRBJ1-2	CTSSPGGSTNYGYTF	TGCACCAGCAGCCCAGGGGGCTCCACTAACTATGGCTACACCTTC
TRBD2	TRBV7-2	TRBJ2-5	CASSLAWSGLAVETQYF	TGTGCCAGCAGCTTAGCATGGTCTGGACTAGCCGTGGAGACCCAGTACTTC
TRBD2	TRBV18	TRBJ2-5	CASSRTSGVEETQYF	TGTGCCAGCTCAAGGACTAGCGGGGTTGAGGAGACCCAGTACTTC
NA	TRBV19	TRBJ1-1	CASSTIGGDTEAFF	TGTGCCAGTAGTACGATCGGCGGTGACACTGAAGCTTTCTTT
TRBD1	TRBV5-1	TRBJ2-7	CASTPGGDRGPAYEQYF	TGCGCCAGCACCCCCGGAGGGGACAGGGGGCCCGCCTACGAGCAGTACTTC
TRBD1	TRBV18	TRBJ2-7	CASSPPAGTVPLYEQYF	TGTGCCAGCTCACCACCGGCCGGGACAGTCCCACTCTACGAGCAGTACTTC
NA	TRBV29-1	TRBJ2-2	CSVQGGTGELFF	TGCAGCGTGCAGGGGGGCACCGGGGAGCTGTTTTTT
TRBD1	TRBV6-5	TRBJ1-5	CASKGARNQPQHF	TGTGCCAGCAAGGGGGCACGAAATCAGCCCCAGCATTTT
TRBD2	TRBV27	TRBJ2-3	CASSPRTSTSTDTQYF	TGTGCCAGCAGTCCGCGGACTAGCACTAGCACAGATACGCAGTATTTT
NA	TRBV5-4	TRBJ1-2	CASSFDVGGSGYTF	TGTGCCAGCAGCTTTGACGTCGGCGGGAGTGGCTACACCTTC
TRBD1	TRBV28	TRBJ1-2	CASTRDRGGYTF	TGTGCCAGCACCCGGGACAGGGGTGGCTACACCTTC
TRBD2	TRBV29-1	TRBJ2-7	CSVEGTSERWSAYEQYF	TGCAGCGTTGAAGGGACTAGCGAGAGGTGGAGCGCCTACGAGCAGTACTTC
NA	TRBV18	TRBJ1-4	CASSPSGPEKLFF	TGTGCCAGCTCACCTTCGGGTCCTGAAAAACTGTTTTTT
TRBD1	TRBV9	TRBJ2-7	CASSVGQGARKYEQYF	TGTGCCAGCAGCGTAGGACAGGGGGCTCGTAAGTACGAGCAGTACTTC